What follows is one T cell receptor (beta chain) and its context. The sample is drawn from a study of blood T cell repertoires in COVID-19. About the study: The United States, Italy and Spain provided the acute and convalescent COVID-19 samples. Sources were T cells, B-cell-depleted T cells, or PBMCs; the material itself was cDNA or gDNA.

This CDR3 region has 13 residues. Germline lookup yields CDR1 KGHSH and CDR2 LQKENI. V lost 2 bases, J lost 7 bases, and 9 bases lay in between. Original methodology: Estimation of nucleated cell counts relied on the amplification of reference gene primers. Clones were sequenced by immunoSEQ multiplex PCR, and TCRdb holds only the in-frame ones, with some missing. The DNA gave D and trimming, while V, J and clone size come from that table. This table has about 180,000 clones, 78% appearing once. Study members were between about 18 and 95 years old and lived in some 22 US regions. Sequenced material: PBMCs or T cells enriched from blood (not recorded which). V is TRBV18 and J is TRBJ2-1; D ambiguous. The clonotype was recovered from a woman in her fifties or sixties who had recovered from COVID-19. This CDR3 is CASSPGQVNEQFF. The CDR3 bases are TGTGCCAGCTCACCAGGTCAGGTGAATGAGCAGTTCTTC.